This T cell receptor (beta chain) was documented in a study of blood T cell repertoires in COVID-19. Study at large: The United States, Italy and Spain provided the acute and convalescent COVID-19 samples. The analysed material was cDNA or gDNA that came from T cells, B-cell-depleted T cells, or PBMCs.

A remark on this clone: Other DNA variants within this sample encode the same CDR3.

Original processing notes: The assay estimated nucleated cells by amplifying reference gene primers. Sequencing was performed with immunoSEQ multiplex PCR; in TCRdb, only in-frame clones are kept and a portion is missing. Clone size and the V and J calls come from that table; the DNA yielded D and trimming. The sample shows fewer than 300,000 clones, 75% to 90% of them seen only once. From germline, CDR1 is SNHLY and CDR2 FYNNEI. V was shortened by 3 bases and J by 5 bases, with 10 bases between the two germline ends. The CDR3 has 13 residues. The sequence was collected from a woman aged 40 to 50 who had recovered from COVID-19. Sequencing used peripheral blood. The V call is TRBV2, the J call TRBJ1-2, with D unresolved. CDR3 in DNA: TGTGCCAGCAGTGATAGTGCGGGATATGGCTACACCTTC. This sequence encodes CASSDSAGYGYTF.